Following are 5 T cell receptor beta chains from one sample sequenced in a study of T cells after yellow fever vaccination. Using its own MiXCR run on the 5' RACE reads, TCRdb lists one record per CDR3 protein. This table has 9,000 to 15,000 distinct CDR3 sequences, 5.8% appearing once. Sequenced material: PBMCs, either bulk or a sorted T-cell subset (CD4+, CD8+, memory, or dextramer-sorted; not recorded which), taken on the day of the yellow fever booster vaccination. These receptors originate from a man under 40 who received the YFV17D yellow fever vaccine.

This clonotype ranks as medium-sized. The chain recombines TRBV10-1 with TRBJ2-1; maybe TRBD2 (5 bases). The length of the CDR3 is 13 residues. Between the trimmed V and J ends, which lost 4 bases and 8 bases, there was a span of 12 bases. CDR1 and CDR2 (germline): WNHNN, SYGVQD (reference sequence). The CDR3 loop reads CASSVRPGDEQFF. CDR3 DNA sequence: TGCGCCAGCAGTGTACGCCCCGGGGATGAGCAGTTCTTC.

This clonotype was recorded many times. V is TRBV3-1 and J is TRBJ2-2; D uncertain. Trimming removed 2 bases from V and 7 bases from J, with 8 bases in between. This CDR3 contains 13 residues. The germline gives CDR1 LGHDT, CDR2 YNNKEL (reference sequence). CDR3 amino acids: CASSQLGIGELFF. CDR3 sequence (DNA): TGTGCCAGCAGCCAACTAGGGATCGGGGAGCTGTTTTTT. Variable domain in full (rest from reference TRBV3-1 and TRBJ2-2): DTAVSQTPKYLVTQMGNDKSIKCEQNLGHDTMYWYKQDSKKFLKIMFSYNNKELIINETVPNRFSPKSPDKAHLNLHINSLELGDSAVYFCASSQLGIGELFFGEGSRLTVL.

The chain uses TRBV30 and TRBJ1-5, with TRBD1 as a possible D gene (6 bases). This CDR3 spans 14 amino acids. From germline, CDR1 is GTSNPN and CDR2 SVGIG (reference sequence). CDR3 nucleotide sequence: TGTAGCCGCCACAGGGTCTTGGCCAATCAGCCCCAGCATTTT. This gives the protein CSRHRVLANQPQHF. Using reference TRBV30 and TRBJ1-5 for the parts outside the CDR3, the full variable domain is SQTIHQWPATLVQPVGSPLSLECTVEGTSNPNLYWYRQAAGRGLQLLFYSVGIGQISSEVPQNLSASRPQDRQFILSSKKLLLSDSGFYLCSRHRVLANQPQHFGDGTRLSIL.

In its sample, this clonotype was seen many times. The chain uses TRBV28 and TRBJ2-1; D not resolved. V lost 4 bases and J lost 5, with 3 bases in between. Germline lookup yields CDR1 MDHEN and CDR2 SYDVKM. The CDR3 is 11 amino acids. CDR3 loop: CASSSNNEQFF. CDR3 nucleotide sequence: TGTGCCAGCAGTTCGAACAATGAGCAGTTCTTC. Full variable domain (rest looked up from reference TRBV28 and TRBJ2-1): DVKVTQSSRYLVKRTGEKVFLECVQDMDHENMFWYRQDPGLGLRLIYFSYDVKMKEKGDIPEGYSVSREKKERFSLILESASTNQTSMYLCASSSNNEQFFGPGTRLTVL.

This clonotype came up many times. This chain uses TRBV7-7 with TRBJ1-3, with a tentative D call TRBD1 (5 bases). V was trimmed by 7 bases and J by 2 bases, leaving 9 bases between them. The CDR3 length is 13 residues. Germline assignment: CDR1 SSHAT and CDR2 FNYEAQ (reference sequence). CDR3 nucleotides: TGTGCCAGCACCACGGGGCCTGGAAACACCATATATTTT. Residues: CASTTGPGNTIYF. Full variable domain (rest looked up from reference TRBV7-7 and TRBJ1-3): GAGVSQSPRYKVTKRGQDVTLRCDPISSHATLYWYQQALGQGPEFLTYFNYEAQPDKSGLPSDRFSAERPEGSISTLTIQRTEQRDSAMYRCASTTGPGNTIYFGEGSWLTVV.